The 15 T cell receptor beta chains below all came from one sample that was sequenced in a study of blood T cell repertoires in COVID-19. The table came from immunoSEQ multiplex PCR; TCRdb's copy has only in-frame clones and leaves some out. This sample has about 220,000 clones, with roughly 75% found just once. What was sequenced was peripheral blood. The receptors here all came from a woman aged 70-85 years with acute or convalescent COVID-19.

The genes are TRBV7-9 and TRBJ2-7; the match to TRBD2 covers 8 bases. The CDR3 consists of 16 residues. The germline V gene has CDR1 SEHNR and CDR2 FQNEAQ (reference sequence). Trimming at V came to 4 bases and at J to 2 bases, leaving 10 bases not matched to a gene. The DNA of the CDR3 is TGTGCCAGCAGCTCCCGCGGGAGCGGGGGTGCCTACGAGCAGTACTTC. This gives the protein CASSSRGSGGAYEQYF.

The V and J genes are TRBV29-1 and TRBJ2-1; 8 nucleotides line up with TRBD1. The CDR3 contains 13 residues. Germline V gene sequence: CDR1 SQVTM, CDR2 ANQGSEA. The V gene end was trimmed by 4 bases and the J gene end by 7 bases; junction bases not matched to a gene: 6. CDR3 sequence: CSVARQGKNEQFF. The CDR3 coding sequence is TGCAGCGTTGCAAGACAGGGGAAAAATGAGCAGTTCTTC.

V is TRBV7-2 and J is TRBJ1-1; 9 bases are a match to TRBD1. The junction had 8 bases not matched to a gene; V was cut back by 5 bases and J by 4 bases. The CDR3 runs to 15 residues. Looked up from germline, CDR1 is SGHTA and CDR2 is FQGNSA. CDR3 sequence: CASSTGTGLVTEAFF. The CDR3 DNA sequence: TGTGCCAGCAGCACCGGGACAGGGTTGGTCACTGAAGCTTTCTTT.

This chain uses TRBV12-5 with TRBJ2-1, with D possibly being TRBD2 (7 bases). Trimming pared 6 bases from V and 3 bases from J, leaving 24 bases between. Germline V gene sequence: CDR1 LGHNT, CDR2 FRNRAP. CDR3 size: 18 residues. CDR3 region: CASGRDGRGLAYYNEQFF. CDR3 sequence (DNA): TGTGCTAGTGGCCGGGACGGGCGGGGGCTAGCGTACTACAATGAGCAGTTCTTC.

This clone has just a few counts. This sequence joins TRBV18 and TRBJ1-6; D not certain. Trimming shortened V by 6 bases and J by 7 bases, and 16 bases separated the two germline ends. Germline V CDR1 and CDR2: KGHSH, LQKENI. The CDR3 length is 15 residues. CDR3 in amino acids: CASSPVPSQNSPLHF. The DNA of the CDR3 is TGTGCCAGCTCCCCCGTCCCGAGTCAAAATTCACCCCTCCACTTT.

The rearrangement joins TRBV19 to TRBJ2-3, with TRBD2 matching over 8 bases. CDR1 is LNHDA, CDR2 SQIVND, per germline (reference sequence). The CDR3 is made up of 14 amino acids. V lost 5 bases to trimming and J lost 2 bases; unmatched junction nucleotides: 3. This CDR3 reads CASSQLAATDTQYF. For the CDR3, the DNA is TGTGCCAGTAGTCAACTAGCGGCCACAGATACGCAGTATTTT.

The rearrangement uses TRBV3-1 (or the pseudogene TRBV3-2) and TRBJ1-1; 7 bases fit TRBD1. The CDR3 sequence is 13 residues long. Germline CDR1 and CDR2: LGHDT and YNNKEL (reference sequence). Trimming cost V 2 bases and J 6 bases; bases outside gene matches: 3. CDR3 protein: CASSQLDRPEAFF. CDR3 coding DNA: TGTGCCAGCAGCCAACTGGACAGGCCTGAAGCTTTCTTT.

CDR3 bases: TGTGCCACCAGTGCCTCGGGACAGGGGAAAAGTTGGCCCGGGGAGCTGTTTTTT. Protein product: CATSASGQGKSWPGELFF. V is TRBV24-1 and J is TRBJ2-2, with 10 bases that match TRBD1. CDR1 and CDR2 from the germline V gene are KGHDR and SFDVKD. V trimming: 5 bases; J trimming: 6 bases; junction bases outside the gene matches: 14. This CDR3 comprises 18 residues.

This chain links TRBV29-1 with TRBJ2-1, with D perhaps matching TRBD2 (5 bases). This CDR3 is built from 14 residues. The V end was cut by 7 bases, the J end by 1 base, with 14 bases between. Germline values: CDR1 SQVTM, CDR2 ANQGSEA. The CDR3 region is CSGGSRGSYNEQFF. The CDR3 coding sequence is TGCAGCGGGGGATCCCGGGGATCCTACAATGAGCAGTTCTTC.

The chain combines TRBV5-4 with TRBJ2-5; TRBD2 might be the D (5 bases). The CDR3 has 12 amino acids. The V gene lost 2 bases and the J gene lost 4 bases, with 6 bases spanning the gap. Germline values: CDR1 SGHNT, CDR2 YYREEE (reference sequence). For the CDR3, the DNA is TGTGCCAGCAGCTTCCGGGGAGAGACCCAGTACTTC. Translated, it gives CASSFRGETQYF.

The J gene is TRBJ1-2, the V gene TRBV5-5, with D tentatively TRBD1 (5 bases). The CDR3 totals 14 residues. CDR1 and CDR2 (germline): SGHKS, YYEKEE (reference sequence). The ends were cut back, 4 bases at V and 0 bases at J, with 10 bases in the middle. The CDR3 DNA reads TGTGCCAGCAGCGACAGTTTTTCTAACTATGGCTACACCTTC. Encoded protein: CASSDSFSNYGYTF. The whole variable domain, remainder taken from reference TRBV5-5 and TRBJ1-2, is DAGVTQSPTHLIKTRGQQVTLRCSPISGHKSVSWYQQVLGQGPQFIFQYYEKEERGRGNFPDRFSARQFPNYSSELNVNALLLGDSALYLCASSDSFSNYGYTFGSGTRLTVV.

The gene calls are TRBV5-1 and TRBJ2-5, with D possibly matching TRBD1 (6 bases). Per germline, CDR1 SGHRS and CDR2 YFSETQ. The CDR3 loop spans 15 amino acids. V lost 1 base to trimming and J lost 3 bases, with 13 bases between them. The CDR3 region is CASSLNGGNEETQYF. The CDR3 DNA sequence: TGCGCCAGCAGCTTGAATGGGGGCAACGAAGAGACCCAGTACTTC. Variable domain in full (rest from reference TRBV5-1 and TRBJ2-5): KAGVTQTPRYLIKTRGQQVTLSCSPISGHRSVSWYQQTPGQGLQFLFEYFSETQRNKGNFPGRFSGRQFSNSRSEMNVSTLELGDSALYLCASSLNGGNEETQYFGPGTRLLVL.

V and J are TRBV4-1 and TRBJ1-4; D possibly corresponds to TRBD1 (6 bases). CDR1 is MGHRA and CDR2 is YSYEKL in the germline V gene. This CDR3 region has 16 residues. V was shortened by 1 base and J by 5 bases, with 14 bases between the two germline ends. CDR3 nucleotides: TGCGCCAGCAGCCAAGGGGTCGGACAGCCAAATGAAAAACTGTTTTTT. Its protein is CASSQGVGQPNEKLFF.

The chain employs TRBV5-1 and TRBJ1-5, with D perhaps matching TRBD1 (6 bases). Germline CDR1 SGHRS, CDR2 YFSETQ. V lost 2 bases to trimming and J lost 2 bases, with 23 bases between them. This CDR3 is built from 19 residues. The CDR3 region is CASSFFQGRGSEGNQPQHF. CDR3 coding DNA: TGCGCCAGCAGCTTTTTTCAGGGGCGCGGGTCGGAGGGCAATCAGCCCCAGCATTTT.

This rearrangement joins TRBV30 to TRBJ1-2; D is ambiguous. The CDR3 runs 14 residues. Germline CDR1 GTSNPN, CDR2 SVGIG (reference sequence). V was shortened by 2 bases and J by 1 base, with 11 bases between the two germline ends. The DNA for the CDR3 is TGTGCCTGGAGTCACATTACGATTAACTATGGCTACACCTTC. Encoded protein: CAWSHITINYGYTF.